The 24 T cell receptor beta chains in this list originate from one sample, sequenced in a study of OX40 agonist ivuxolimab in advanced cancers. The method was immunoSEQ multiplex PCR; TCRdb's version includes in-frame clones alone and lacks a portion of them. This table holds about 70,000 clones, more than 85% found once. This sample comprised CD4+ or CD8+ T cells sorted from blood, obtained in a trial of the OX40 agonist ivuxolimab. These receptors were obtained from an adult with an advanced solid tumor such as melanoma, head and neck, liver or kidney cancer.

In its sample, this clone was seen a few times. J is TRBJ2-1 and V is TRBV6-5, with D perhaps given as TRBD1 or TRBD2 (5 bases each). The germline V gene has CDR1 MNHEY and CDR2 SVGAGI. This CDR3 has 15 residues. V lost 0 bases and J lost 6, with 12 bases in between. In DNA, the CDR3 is TGTGCCAGCAGTTACTCTAGAAGTGGGGGCAATGAGCAGTTCTTC. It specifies CASSYSRSGGNEQFF.

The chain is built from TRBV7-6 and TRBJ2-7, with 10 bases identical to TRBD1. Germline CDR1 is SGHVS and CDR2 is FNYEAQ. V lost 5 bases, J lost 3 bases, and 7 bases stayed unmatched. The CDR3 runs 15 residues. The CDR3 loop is CASSQGQGSHYEQYF. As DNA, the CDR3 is TGTGCCAGCAGCCAGGGACAGGGGAGTCACTACGAGCAGTACTTC.

CDR3 sequence (DNA): TGTGCCAGCAGCCCAAGGACAGGGAACTATGGCTACACCTTC. It specifies CASSPRTGNYGYTF. This chain joins TRBV7-9 and TRBJ1-2, with 8 bases lining up with TRBD1. The CDR3 loop spans 14 amino acids. Trimming removed 5 bases from V and 2 bases from J; junction bases left unmatched: 4. Germline loops: CDR1 SEHNR, CDR2 FQNEAQ (reference sequence).

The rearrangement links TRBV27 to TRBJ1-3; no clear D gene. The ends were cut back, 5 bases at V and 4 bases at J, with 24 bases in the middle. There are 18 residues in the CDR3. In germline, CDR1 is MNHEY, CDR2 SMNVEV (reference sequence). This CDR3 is CASSPLGGYAWAGNTIYF. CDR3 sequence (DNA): TGTGCCAGCAGTCCTCTAGGTGGATACGCCTGGGCGGGAAACACCATATATTTT.

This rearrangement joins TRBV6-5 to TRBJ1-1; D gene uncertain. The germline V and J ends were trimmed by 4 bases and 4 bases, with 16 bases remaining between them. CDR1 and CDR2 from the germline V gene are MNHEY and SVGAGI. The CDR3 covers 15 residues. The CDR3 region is CASSSAAPIGTEAFF. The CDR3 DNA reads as TGTGCCAGCAGTTCCGCCGCGCCGATTGGCACTGAAGCTTTCTTT.

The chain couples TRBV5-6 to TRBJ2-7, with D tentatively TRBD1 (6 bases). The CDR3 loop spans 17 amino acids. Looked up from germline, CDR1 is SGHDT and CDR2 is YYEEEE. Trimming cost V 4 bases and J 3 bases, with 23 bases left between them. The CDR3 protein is CASSDQGGHMPLYEQYF. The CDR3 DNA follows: TGTGCCAGCAGCGACCAAGGGGGACACATGCCTCTCTACGAGCAGTACTTC. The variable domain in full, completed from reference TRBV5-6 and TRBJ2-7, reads DAGVTQSPTHLIKTRGQQVTLRCSPKSGHDTVSWYQQALGQGPQFIFQYYEEEERQRGNFPDRFSGHQFPNYSSELNVNALLLGDSALYLCASSDQGGHMPLYEQYFGPGTRLTVT.

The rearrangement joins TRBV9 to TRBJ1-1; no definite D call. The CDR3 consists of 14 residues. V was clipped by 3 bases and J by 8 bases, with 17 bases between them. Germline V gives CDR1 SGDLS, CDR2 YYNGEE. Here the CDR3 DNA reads TGTGCCAGCAGCGCTCACCGGGAGCCCGTAGAAGCTTTCTTT. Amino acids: CASSAHREPVEAFF.

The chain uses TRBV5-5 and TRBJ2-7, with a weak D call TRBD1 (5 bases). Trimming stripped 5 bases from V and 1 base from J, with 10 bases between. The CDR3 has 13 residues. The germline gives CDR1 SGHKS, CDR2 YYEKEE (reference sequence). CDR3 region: CASRPTESYEQYF. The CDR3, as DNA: TGTGCCAGCAGGCCGACAGAGTCCTACGAGCAGTACTTC.

CDR3 sequence reads: CASSAGTPKGEKLFF. The CDR3 bases are TGTGCCAGCAGCGCGGGGACACCAAAGGGGGAAAAACTGTTTTTT. This chain connects TRBV5-8 to TRBJ1-4, with D perhaps matching TRBD1 (6 bases). This CDR3 region has 15 residues. Germline values: CDR1 SGHTS, CDR2 YDEGEE. Trimming shortened V by 4 bases and J by 8 bases, and 18 bases separated the two germline ends.

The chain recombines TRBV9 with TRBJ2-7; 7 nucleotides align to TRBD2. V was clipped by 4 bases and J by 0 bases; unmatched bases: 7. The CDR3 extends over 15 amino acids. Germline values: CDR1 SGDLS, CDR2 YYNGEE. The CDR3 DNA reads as TGTGCCAGCAGCTCGGGAGCGGGAAGCTCCTACGAGCAGTACTTC. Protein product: CASSSGAGSSYEQYF.

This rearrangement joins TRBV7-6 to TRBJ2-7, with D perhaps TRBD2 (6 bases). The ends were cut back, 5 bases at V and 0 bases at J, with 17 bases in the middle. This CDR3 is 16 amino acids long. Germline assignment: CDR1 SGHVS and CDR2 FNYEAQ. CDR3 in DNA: TGTGCCAGCAGCCAAATGGGGGGTTCGAGCTCCTACGAGCAGTACTTC. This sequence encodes CASSQMGGSSSYEQYF.

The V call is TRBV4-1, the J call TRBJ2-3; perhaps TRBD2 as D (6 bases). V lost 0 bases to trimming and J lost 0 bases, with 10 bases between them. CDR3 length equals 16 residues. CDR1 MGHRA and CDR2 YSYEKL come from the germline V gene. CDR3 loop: CASSQDSSVSTDTQYF. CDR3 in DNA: TGCGCCAGCAGCCAAGATTCTAGCGTTAGCACAGATACGCAGTATTTT.

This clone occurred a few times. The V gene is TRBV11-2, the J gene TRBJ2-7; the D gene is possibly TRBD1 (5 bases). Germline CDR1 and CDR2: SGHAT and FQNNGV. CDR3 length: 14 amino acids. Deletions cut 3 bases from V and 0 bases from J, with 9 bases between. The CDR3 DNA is TGTGCCAGCAGCTTTGGGGCCAGCTCCTACGAGCAGTACTTC. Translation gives CASSFGASSYEQYF.

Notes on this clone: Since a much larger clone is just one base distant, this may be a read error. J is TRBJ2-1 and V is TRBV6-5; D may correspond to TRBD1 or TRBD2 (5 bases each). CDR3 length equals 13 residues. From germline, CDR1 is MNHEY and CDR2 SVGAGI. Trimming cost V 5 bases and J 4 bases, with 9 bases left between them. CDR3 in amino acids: CASSVGAYNEQFF. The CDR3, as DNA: TGTGCCAGCAGTGTCGGGGCTTACAATGAGCAGTTCTTC.

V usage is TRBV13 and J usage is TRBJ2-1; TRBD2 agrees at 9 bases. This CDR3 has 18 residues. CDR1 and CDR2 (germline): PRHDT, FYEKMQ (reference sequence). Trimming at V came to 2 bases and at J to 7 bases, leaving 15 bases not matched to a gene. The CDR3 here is CASSLPPPGGGAKNEQFF. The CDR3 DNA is TGTGCCAGCAGCTTACCGCCCCCTGGCGGGGGGGCCAAGAATGAGCAGTTCTTC.

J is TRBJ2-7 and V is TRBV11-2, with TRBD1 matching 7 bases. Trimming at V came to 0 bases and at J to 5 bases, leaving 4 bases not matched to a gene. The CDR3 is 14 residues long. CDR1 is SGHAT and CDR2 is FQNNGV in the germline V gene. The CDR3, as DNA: TGTGCCAGCAGCTTAGATTGGGACAGCCACGAGCAGTACTTC. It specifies CASSLDWDSHEQYF.

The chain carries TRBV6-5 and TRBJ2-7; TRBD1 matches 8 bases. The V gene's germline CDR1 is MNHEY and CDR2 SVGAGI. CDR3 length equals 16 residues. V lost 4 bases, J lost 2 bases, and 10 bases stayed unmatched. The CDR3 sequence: CASSSSQGVGAYEQYF. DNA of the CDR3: TGTGCCAGCAGTTCCTCACAGGGGGTAGGAGCCTACGAGCAGTACTTC.

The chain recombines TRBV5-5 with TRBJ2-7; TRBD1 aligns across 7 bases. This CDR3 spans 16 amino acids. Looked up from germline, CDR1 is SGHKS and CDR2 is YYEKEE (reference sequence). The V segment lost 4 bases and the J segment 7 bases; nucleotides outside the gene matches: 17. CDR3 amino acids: CASSPVQGQVFGEQYF. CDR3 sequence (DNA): TGTGCCAGCAGCCCGGTCCAAGGACAGGTGTTCGGAGAGCAGTACTTC.

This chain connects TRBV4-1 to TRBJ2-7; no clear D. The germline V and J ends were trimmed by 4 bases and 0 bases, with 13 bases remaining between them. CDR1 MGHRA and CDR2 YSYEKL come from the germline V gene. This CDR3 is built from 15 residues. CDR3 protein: CASSLMGASSYEQYF. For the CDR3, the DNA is TGCGCCAGCAGCCTCATGGGCGCGAGCTCCTACGAGCAGTACTTC.

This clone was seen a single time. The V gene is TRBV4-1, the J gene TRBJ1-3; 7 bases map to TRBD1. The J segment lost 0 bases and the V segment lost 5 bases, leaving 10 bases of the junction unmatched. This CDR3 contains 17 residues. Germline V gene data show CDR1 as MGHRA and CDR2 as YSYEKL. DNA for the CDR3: TGCGCCAGCAGCGAGAGGGTGACAGGGATCTCTGGAAACACCATATATTTT. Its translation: CASSERVTGISGNTIYF.

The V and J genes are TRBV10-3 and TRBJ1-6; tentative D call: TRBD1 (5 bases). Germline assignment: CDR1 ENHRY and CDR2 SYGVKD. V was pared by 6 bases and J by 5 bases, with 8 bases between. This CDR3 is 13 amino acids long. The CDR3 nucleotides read TGTGCCATCAGCCAGGGCAATAATTCACCCCTCCACTTT. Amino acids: CAISQGNNSPLHF.

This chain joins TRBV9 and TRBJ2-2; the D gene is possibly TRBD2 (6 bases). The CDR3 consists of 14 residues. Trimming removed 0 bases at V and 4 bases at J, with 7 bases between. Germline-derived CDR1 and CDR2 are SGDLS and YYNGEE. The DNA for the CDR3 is TGTGCCAGCAGCGTAGGACTAGGCACCGGGGAGCTGTTTTTT. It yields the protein CASSVGLGTGELFF.

CDR3 sequence (DNA): TGTGCCAGCAGCCCACCGGGAGCCCTCTATGGCTACACCTTC. Translated: CASSPPGALYGYTF. This rearrangement joins TRBV7-9 to TRBJ1-2, with unresolved D. CDR3 length: 14 residues. V shed 5 bases and J shed 4 bases, with 14 bases lying between them. Germline values: CDR1 SEHNR, CDR2 FQNEAQ (reference sequence).

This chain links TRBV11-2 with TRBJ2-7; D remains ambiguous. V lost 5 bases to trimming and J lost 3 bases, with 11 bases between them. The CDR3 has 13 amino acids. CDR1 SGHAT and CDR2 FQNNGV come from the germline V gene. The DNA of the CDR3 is TGTGCCAGCAGCGCCCGGGCCTACTACGAGCAGTACTTC. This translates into CASSARAYYEQYF. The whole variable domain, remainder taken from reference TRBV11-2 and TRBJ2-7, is EAGVAQSPRYKIIEKRQSVAFWCNPISGHATLYWYQQILGQGPKLLIQFQNNGVVDDSQLPKDRFSAERLKGVDSTLKIQPAKLEDSAVYLCASSARAYYEQYFGPGTRLTVT.